This T cell receptor (beta chain) was retrieved from a study of cytomegalovirus exposure and HLA in healthy donors. Study results and limitations: Earlier analysis looked at TCR beta V segments, and most were productive about 87% or about 30% of the time. Cytomegalovirus-associated status was assigned to more than 150 TCR beta chains. Available immune exposure information covered CMV serostatus only.

PCR amplification relied on 60 Vbeta primers (plus 13 Jbeta primers). Measured with immunoSEQ multiplex PCR; TCRdb has only the in-frame clones, and not every one. The sample has 95,000 to 150,000 clones, roughly 77% seen once; the top ten hold about 1.8%. In regard to this clone: Its antigen remains unidentified.

V was pared by 0 bases and J by 6 bases, with 9 bases between. CDR1 is WNHNN, CDR2 SYGVQD, per germline (reference sequence). The CDR3 sequence is 14 residues long. The V and J genes are TRBV10-1 and TRBJ2-1; D might be TRBD1 (5 bases). Input material: PBMCs. This sequence was found in a man between 40 and 49 years old in good health and CMV-seronegative. The CDR3 loop is CASSESTVTNEQFF. CDR3 sequence (DNA): TGCGCCAGCAGTGAGTCGACAGTAACCAATGAGCAGTTCTTC.